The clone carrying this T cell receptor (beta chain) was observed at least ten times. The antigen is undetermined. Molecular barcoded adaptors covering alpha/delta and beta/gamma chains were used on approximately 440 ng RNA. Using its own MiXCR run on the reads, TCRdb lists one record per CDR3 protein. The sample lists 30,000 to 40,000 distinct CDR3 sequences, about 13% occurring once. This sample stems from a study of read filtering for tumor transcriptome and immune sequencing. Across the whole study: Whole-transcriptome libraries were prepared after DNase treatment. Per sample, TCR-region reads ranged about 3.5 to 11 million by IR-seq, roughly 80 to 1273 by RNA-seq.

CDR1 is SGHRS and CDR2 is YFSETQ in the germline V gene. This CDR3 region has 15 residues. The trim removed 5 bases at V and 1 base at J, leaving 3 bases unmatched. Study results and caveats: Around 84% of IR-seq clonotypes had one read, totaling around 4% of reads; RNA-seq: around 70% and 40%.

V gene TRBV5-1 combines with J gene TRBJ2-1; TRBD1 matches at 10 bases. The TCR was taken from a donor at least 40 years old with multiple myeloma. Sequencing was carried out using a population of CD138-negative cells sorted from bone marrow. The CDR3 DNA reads TGCGCCAGCAGTCAGGGACAGGGGTCCTACAATGAGCAGTTCTTC. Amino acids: CASSQGQGSYNEQFF.